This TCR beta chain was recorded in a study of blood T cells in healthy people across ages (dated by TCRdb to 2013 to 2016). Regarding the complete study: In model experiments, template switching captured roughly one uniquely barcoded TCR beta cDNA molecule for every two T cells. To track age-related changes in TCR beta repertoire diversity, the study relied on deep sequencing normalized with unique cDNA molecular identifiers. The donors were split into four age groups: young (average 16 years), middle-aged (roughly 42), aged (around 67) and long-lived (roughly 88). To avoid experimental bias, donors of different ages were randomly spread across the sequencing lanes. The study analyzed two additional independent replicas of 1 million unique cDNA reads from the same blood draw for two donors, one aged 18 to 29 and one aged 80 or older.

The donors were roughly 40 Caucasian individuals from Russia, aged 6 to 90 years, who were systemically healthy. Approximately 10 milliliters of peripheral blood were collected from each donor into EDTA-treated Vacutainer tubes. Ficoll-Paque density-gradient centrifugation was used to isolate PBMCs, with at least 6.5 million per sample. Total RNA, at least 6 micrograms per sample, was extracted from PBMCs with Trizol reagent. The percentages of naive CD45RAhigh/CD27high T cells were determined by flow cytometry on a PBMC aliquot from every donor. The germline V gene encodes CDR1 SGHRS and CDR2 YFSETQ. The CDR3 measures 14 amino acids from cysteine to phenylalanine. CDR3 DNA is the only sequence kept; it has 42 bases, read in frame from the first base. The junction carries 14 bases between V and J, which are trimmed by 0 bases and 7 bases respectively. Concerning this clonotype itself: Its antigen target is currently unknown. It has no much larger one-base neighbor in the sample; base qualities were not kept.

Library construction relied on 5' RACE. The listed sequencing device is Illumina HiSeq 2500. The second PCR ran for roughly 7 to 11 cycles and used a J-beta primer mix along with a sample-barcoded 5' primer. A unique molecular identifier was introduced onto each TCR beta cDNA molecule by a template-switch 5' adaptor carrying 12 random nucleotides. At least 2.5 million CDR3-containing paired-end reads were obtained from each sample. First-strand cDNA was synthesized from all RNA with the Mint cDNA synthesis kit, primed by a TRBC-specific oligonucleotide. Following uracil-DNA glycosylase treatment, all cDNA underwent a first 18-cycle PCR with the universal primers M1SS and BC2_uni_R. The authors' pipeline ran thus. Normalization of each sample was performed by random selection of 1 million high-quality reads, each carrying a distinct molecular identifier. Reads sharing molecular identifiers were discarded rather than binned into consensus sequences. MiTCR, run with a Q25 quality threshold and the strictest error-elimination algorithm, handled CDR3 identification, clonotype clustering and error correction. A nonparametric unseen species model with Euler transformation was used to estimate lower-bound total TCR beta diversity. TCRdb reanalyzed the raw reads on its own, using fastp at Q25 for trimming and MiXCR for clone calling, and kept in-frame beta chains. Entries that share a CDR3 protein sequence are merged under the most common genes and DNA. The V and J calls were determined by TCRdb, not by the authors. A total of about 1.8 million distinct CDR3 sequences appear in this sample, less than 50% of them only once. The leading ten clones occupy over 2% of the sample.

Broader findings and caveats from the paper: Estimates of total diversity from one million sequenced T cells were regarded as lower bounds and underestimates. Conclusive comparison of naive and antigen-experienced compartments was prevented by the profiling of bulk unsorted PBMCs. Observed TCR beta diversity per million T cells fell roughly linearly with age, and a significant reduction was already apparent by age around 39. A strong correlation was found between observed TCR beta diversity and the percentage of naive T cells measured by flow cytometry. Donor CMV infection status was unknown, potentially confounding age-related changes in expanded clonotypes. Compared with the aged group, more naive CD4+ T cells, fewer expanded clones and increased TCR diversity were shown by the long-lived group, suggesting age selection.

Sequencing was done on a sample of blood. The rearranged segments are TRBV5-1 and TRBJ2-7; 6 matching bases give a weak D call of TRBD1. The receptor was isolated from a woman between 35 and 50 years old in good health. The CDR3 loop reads CASSLDRVHNEQYF. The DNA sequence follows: TGCGCCAGCAGCTTGGACAGGGTTCACAATGAGCAGTACTTC.